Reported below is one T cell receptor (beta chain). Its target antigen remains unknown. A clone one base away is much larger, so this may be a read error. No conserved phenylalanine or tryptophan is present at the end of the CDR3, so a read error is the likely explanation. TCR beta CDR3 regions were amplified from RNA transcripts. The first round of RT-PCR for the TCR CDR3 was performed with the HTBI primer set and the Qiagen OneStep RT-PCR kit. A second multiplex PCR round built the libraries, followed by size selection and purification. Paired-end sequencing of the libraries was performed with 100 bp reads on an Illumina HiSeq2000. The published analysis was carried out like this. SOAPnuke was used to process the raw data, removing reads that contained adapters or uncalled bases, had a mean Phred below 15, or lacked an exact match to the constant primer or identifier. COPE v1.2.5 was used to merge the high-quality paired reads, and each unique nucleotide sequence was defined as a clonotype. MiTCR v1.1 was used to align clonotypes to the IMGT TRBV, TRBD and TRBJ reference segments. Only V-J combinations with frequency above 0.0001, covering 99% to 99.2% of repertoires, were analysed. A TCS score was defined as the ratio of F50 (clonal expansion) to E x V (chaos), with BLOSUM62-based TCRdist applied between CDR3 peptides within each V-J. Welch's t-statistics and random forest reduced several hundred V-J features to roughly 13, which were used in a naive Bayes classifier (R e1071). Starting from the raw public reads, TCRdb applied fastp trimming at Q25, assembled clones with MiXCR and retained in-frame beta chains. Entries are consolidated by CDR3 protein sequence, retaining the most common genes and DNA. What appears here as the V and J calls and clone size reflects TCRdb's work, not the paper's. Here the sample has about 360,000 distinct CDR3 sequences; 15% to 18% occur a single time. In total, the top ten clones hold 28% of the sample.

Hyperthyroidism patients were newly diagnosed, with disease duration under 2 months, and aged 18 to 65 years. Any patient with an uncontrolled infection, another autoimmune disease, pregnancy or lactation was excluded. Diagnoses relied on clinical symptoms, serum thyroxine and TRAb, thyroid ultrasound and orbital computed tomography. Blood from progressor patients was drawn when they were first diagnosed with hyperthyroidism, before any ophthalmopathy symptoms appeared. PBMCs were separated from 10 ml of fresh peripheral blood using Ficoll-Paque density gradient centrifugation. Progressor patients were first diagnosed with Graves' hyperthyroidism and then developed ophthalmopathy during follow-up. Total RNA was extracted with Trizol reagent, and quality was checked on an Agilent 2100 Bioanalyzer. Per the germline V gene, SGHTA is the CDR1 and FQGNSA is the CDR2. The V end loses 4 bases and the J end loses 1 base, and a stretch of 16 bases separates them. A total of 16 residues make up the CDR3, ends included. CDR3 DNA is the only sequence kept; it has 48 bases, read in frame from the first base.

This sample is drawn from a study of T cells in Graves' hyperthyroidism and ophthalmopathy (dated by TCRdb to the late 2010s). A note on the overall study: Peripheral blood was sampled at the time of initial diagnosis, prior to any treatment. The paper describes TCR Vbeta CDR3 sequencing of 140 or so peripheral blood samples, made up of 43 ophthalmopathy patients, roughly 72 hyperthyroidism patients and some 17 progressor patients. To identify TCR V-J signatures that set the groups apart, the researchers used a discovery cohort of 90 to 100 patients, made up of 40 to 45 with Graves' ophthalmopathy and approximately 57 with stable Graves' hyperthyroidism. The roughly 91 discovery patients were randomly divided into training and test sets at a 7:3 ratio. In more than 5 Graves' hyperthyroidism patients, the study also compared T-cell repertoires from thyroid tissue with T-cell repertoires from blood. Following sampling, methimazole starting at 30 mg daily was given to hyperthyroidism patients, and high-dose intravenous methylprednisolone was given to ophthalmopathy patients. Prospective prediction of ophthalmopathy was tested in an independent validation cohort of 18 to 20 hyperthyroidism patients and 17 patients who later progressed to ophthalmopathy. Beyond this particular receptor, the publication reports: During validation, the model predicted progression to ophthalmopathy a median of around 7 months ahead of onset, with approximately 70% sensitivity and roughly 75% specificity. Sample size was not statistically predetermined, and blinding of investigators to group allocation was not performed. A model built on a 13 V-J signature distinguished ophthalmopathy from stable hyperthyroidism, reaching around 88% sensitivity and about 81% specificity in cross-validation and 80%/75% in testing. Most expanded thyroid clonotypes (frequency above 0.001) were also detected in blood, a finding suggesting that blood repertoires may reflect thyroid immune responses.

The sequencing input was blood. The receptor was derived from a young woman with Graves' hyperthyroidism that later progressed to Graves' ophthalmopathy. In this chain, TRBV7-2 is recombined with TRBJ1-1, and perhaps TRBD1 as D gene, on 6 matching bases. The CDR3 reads CASSYRDIGPNTEAFS. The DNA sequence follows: TGTGCCAGCAGCTACCGGGACATAGGACCGAACACTGAAGCTTTCTCT.